A selection of T cell receptor beta chains follows, all from one sample in a study of blood T cell repertoires in COVID-19. TCRdb keeps only in-frame clones here, not all; method: immunoSEQ multiplex PCR. The sample records 300,000 to 400,000 clones, roughly 86% being singletons. Sequencing input: peripheral blood. These TCRs come from a man aged 30 to 45 with COVID-19, enrolled during active disease. The CDR3 runs from the conserved cysteine through the conserved F or W. The D gene is left open where the match is weak. Size values are once, few and many counts, or a class for expanded clones, and some rows have none.

D gene	V gene	clone size	J gene	CDR3 protein	CDR3 DNA
TRBD1	TRBV6-1	.	TRBJ2-7	CASSVTGAQISYEQYF	TGTGCCAGCAGTGTGACAGGGGCGCAAATTAGCTACGAGCAGTACTTC
TRBD2	TRBV10-3	.	TRBJ2-1	CAISESEAGGEQFF	TGTGCCATCAGTGAGTCGGAGGCGGGGGGTGAGCAGTTCTTC
.	TRBV6-6	.	TRBJ2-1	CASSYARGDGEQFF	TGTGCCAGCAGTTACGCGCGGGGAGATGGTGAGCAGTTCTTC
.	TRBV10-3	.	TRBJ1-5	CAISITGLGQPQHF	TGTGCCATCAGTATTACAGGGCTCGGTCAGCCCCAGCATTTT
TRBD1	TRBV7-8	.	TRBJ1-1	CASSLHRGNLNTEAFF	TGTGCCAGCAGCTTACACAGGGGGAACTTGAACACTGAAGCTTTCTTT
.	TRBV2	.	TRBJ2-3	CASSVVDTDTQYF	TGTGCCAGCAGTGTTGTAGACACAGATACGCAGTATTTT
.	TRBV7-2	once	TRBJ1-3	CASSPMTVLSGNTIYF	TGTGCCAGCAGCCCTATGACAGTCCTCTCTGGAAACACCATATATTTT
TRBD1	TRBV6-6	.	TRBJ2-6	CASSQGQLSSGANVLTF	TGTGCCAGCAGTCAGGGACAGTTGAGCTCTGGGGCCAACGTCCTGACTTTC
.	TRBV19	.	TRBJ1-5	CASSRTTGGGQPQHF	TGTGCCAGTAGTAGAACGACAGGCGGAGGTCAGCCCCAGCATTTT
TRBD1	TRBV28	.	TRBJ1-1	CATSGQGDPAIEAFF	TGTGCCACTTCGGGACAGGGGGATCCGGCCATCGAAGCTTTCTTT
.	TRBV21-1	.	TRBJ2-3	CASSKVKRIRTDTQYF	TGTGCCAGCAGCAAAGTCAAGCGAATACGCACAGATACGCAGTATTTT
.	TRBV11-3	few	TRBJ2-7	CASSLEPTSEQYF	TGTGCCAGCAGCTTAGAGCCTACGAGTGAGCAGTACTTC
TRBD2	TRBV27	.	TRBJ2-1	CASHWGGKADNEQFF	TGTGCCAGTCACTGGGGGGGGAAGGCTGACAATGAGCAGTTCTTC
TRBD1	TRBV28	few	TRBJ2-5	CASSLPGTDQETQYF	TGTGCCAGCAGTTTGCCCGGGACAGACCAAGAGACCCAGTACTTC
.	TRBV6-5	.	TRBJ1-5	CASRAGGYQPQHF	TGTGCCAGCAGGGCAGGTGGGTATCAGCCCCAGCATTTT
TRBD2	TRBV5-1	.	TRBJ2-1	CASSLRLAGGSYNEQFF	TGCGCCAGCAGCTTGAGGTTAGCGGGGGGTTCCTACAATGAGCAGTTCTTC
.	TRBV3-1/TRBV3-2	.	TRBJ1-5	CASSARVGNDQPQHF	TGTGCCAGCAGCGCCCGGGTGGGTAACGATCAGCCCCAGCATTTT
TRBD1	TRBV19	.	TRBJ2-7	CASSIRSGQGAYTSRDEQYF	TGTGCCAGTAGTATCCGATCGGGACAGGGAGCCTACACTTCCCGCGACGAGCAGTACTTC
TRBD2	TRBV7-3	.	TRBJ2-4	CASSSSGTRFIEGKNIQYF	TGTGCCAGCAGCTCTTCCGGGACTAGGTTTATAGAAGGCAAAAACATTCAGTACTTC
.	TRBV11-1	.	TRBJ1-1	CASSSLTGINEAFF	TGTGCCAGCAGCTCTCTAACAGGGATAAACGAAGCTTTCTTT
.	TRBV6-5	.	TRBJ1-2	CASKEDYGYTF	TGTGCCAGCAAGGAGGACTATGGCTACACCTTC
.	TRBV6-5	.	TRBJ2-7	CASTGDPYEQYF	TGTGCCAGCACCGGAGACCCCTACGAGCAGTACTTC
TRBD1	TRBV5-5	.	TRBJ1-3	CASSLWGTGGGNTIYF	TGTGCCAGCAGCTTGTGGGGGACAGGGGGCGGAAACACCATATATTTT
TRBD1	TRBV19	.	TRBJ2-7	CASSIGIRGQVSYEQYF	TGTGCCAGTAGTATAGGCATTAGAGGACAGGTCTCCTACGAGCAGTACTTC
TRBD1	TRBV19	.	TRBJ2-7	CASSMWSGQGHEQYF	TGTGCCAGTAGTATGTGGTCGGGACAGGGCCACGAGCAGTACTTC
TRBD1	TRBV6-6	.	TRBJ1-2	CASSLDGTGGYGYGYTF	TGTGCCAGCAGTCTCGATGGGACAGGGGGCTACGGCTATGGCTACACCTTC
.	TRBV7-9	.	TRBJ1-2	CASSLARELGHYGYTF	TGTGCCAGCAGCTTAGCCCGGGAACTCGGGCACTATGGCTACACCTTC
TRBD2	TRBV24-1	.	TRBJ2-2	CATSAPRREKNTGELFF	TGTGCCACCAGTGCCCCCCGGCGGGAGAAGAACACCGGGGAGCTGTTTTTT
TRBD1	TRBV9	.	TRBJ2-3	CASSVAGGQGAPTDTQYF	TGTGCCAGCAGCGTCGCCGGAGGACAGGGGGCCCCCACAGATACGCAGTATTTT
TRBD1	TRBV5-1	.	TRBJ2-5	CASSLAGQQETQYF	TGCGCCAGCAGCTTGGCGGGACAGCAAGAGACCCAGTACTTC
.	TRBV4-2	many	TRBJ1-1	CASSQEVRTVAFF	TGTGCCAGCAGCCAAGAAGTGAGGACAGTGGCTTTCTTT
TRBD2	TRBV7-3	.	TRBJ2-5	CASSPSGGLVETQYF	TGTGCCAGCAGCCCCAGCGGGGGGCTGGTGGAGACCCAGTACTTC
TRBD1	TRBV5-4	.	TRBJ2-7	CASSSPGQGGLYEQYF	TGTGCCAGCAGCTCCCCGGGACAGGGGGGCCTGTACGAGCAGTACTTC
.	TRBV5-4	.	TRBJ1-2	CASSSDYNYGYTF	TGTGCCAGCAGCTCGGACTACAACTATGGCTACACCTTC
.	TRBV29-1	.	TRBJ2-3	CSVEEVVARETPTDTQYF	TGCAGCGTTGAGGAGGTTGTGGCTAGGGAAACCCCCACAGATACGCAGTATTTT
TRBD1	TRBV27	.	TRBJ2-5	CASSLWPGQRETQYF	TGTGCCAGCAGTTTGTGGCCGGGACAGAGAGAGACCCAGTACTTC
.	TRBV11-3	once	TRBJ2-7	CASSPATGSSYEQYF	TGTGCCAGCAGCCCGGCGACGGGGAGCTCCTACGAGCAGTACTTC
TRBD1	TRBV18	.	TRBJ2-7	CASSSFRGRLDEQYF	TGTGCCAGCTCATCATTCAGGGGGCGCTTGGACGAGCAGTACTTC
TRBD2	TRBV5-1	.	TRBJ2-1	CASSQGTSGKHVQFF	TGCGCCAGCAGCCAAGGGACTAGCGGGAAACATGTGCAGTTCTTC
TRBD1	TRBV28	.	TRBJ1-3	CASSLDRVGNTIYF	TGTGCCAGCAGTTTGGACAGGGTCGGAAACACCATATATTTT
TRBD1	TRBV7-9	.	TRBJ1-3	CASSLSGGGNTIYF	TGTGCCAGCAGCTTATCTGGAGGGGGCAACACCATATATTTT
TRBD1	TRBV29-1	.	TRBJ2-2	CSVGDRRDGELFF	TGCAGCGTGGGGGACAGGCGGGACGGGGAGCTGTTTTTT
TRBD1	TRBV5-4	once	TRBJ1-2	CASSLVGDSSPGGYTF	TGTGCCAGCAGCTTGGTGGGGGACAGTTCGCCTGGTGGCTACACCTTC
TRBD1	TRBV28	.	TRBJ2-7	CASSFPGQGYEQYF	TGTGCCAGCAGTTTTCCGGGACAGGGCTACGAGCAGTACTTC
TRBD1	TRBV4-2	.	TRBJ1-2	CASSHSLDRGSSRGGYTF	TGTGCCAGCAGCCATTCACTGGACAGGGGCTCCTCCCGGGGAGGCTACACCTTC
.	TRBV14	.	TRBJ2-3	CASRRQGTDTQYF	TGTGCCAGCAGGAGGCAGGGAACAGATACGCAGTATTTT
.	TRBV15	many	TRBJ1-6	CATSKLEISNSPLHF	TGTGCCACCAGCAAACTAGAGATCAGTAATTCACCCCTCCACTTT
TRBD2	TRBV6-6	.	TRBJ2-7	CASSYLAGVPYEQYF	TGTGCCAGCAGTTACTTAGCGGGAGTCCCCTACGAGCAGTACTTC
TRBD2	TRBV28	.	TRBJ2-2	CASRGSGTGGELFF	TGTGCCAGCAGGGGAAGCGGGACGGGCGGGGAGCTGTTTTTT
.	TRBV7-3	.	TRBJ1-6	CASSRRENSPLHF	TGTGCCAGCAGCCGCCGGGAAAATTCACCCCTCCACTTT
.	TRBV12-5	.	TRBJ1-5	CASVLTPKSGGSNQPQHF	TGTGCTAGTGTCCTTACCCCGAAAAGTGGGGGGAGCAATCAGCCCCAGCATTTT
.	TRBV27	once	TRBJ2-1	CASSLWVGGVREQFF	TGTGCCAGCAGTTTATGGGTCGGCGGGGTGAGGGAGCAGTTCTTC
.	TRBV15	.	TRBJ2-7	CATSRDWWRAPETYEQYF	TGTGCCACCAGCAGAGATTGGTGGAGGGCCCCCGAAACGTACGAGCAGTACTTC
.	TRBV24-1	.	TRBJ2-7	CAADPTSYEQYF	TGTGCCGCTGACCCCACTAGTTACGAGCAGTACTTC